This T cell receptor beta chain is from a study of vaccination and CD4 T cells after COVID-19. Comments on this clonotype: Its specificity is unknown.

Looked up from germline, CDR1 is MNHEY and CDR2 is SVGAGI. The J segment lost 2 bases and the V segment lost 4 bases, leaving 18 bases of the junction unmatched. The CDR3 sequence is 19 residues long. With the Oncomine TCR Beta short-read assay, DNA from cultured CD4+ T cells was sequenced. From the PCR reads, TCRdb called clonotypes with MiXCR, one entry per CDR3 protein. The sample includes 12,000 or so distinct CDR3 sequences, roughly 60% seen only once; the top ten take about an eighth. Treatment noted: approximately nine-day PBMC culture with coronavirus spike peptide pools or control peptides (ViraFEST assay).

The sequencing input was CD4+ T cells from blood, cultured in vitro. This TCR came from a human donor who had recovered from COVID-19. The chain couples TRBV6-5 to TRBJ2-7; 9 bases line up with TRBD1. The CDR3 sequence: CASSSPRTGVRAWTYEQYF. DNA of the CDR3: TGTGCCAGCAGTTCCCCTAGGACAGGGGTCCGGGCATGGACCTACGAGCAGTACTTC.